The next 29 T cell receptor beta chains were all read from a single sample in a study of response to subunit inactivated influenza vaccine. MiXCR was run by TCRdb on the RT-PCR reads, yielding one entry per CDR3 protein. Here the sample spans hundreds of thousands of distinct CDR3 sequences, 7.6% being singletons. Sample: PBMCs from blood, taken around 2 years after vaccination. The origin of the receptors is a man aged 50-75 years who received an inactivated influenza vaccine.

This clonotype was detected many times. The V call is TRBV5-1, the J call TRBJ1-5, with a possible D match to TRBD1 (6 bases). This CDR3 contains 15 residues. CDR1 is SGHRS, CDR2 YFSETQ, per germline. The V and J ends lost 5 bases and 0 bases respectively, with 12 bases between them. CDR3 DNA sequence: TGCGCCAGCAGGCGTTCAGGGGATAGCAATCAGCCCCAGCATTTT. Protein sequence: CASRRSGDSNQPQHF. The variable domain in full, completed from reference TRBV5-1 and TRBJ1-5, reads KAGVTQTPRYLIKTRGQQVTLSCSPISGHRSVSWYQQTPGQGLQFLFEYFSETQRNKGNFPGRFSGRQFSNSRSEMNVSTLELGDSALYLCASRRSGDSNQPQHFGDGTRLSIL.

This clonotype showed up just a few times. Here the CDR3 reads CASSRGTGIKNTEAFF. As DNA, the CDR3 is TGTGCCAGCAGTCGTGGGACAGGGATAAAGAACACTGAAGCTTTCTTT. The V and J genes are TRBV12-3 or TRBV12-4 and TRBJ1-1, with 9 bases identical to TRBD1. With 5 bases clipped from V and 1 base from J, the junction kept 8 bases outside the gene matches. The CDR3 covers 16 residues.

The chain employs TRBV5-1 and TRBJ2-7, with 11 bases aligning to TRBD2. Per the germline V gene, CDR1 is SGHRS and CDR2 is YFSETQ. V lost 0 bases, J lost 2 bases, and 4 bases stayed unmatched. The CDR3 covers 16 residues. CDR3 in amino acids: CASSLVLAGGPYEQYF. The CDR3 DNA sequence: TGCGCCAGCAGCTTGGTCCTAGCGGGAGGACCCTACGAGCAGTACTTC.

In this sample, this clonotype turned up many times. The chain joins TRBV6-2 or TRBV6-3 to TRBJ2-7; D unclear. Germline V gene sequence: CDR1 MNHEY, CDR2 SVGEGT. With 5 bases removed from V and 3 bases from J, the gap between germline ends came to 8 bases. The CDR3 covers 12 residues. The chain's CDR3 is CASSGRSYEQYF. The CDR3 bases are TGTGCCAGCAGTGGACGGAGCTACGAGCAGTACTTC.

This clonotype was seen a handful of times. The chain joins TRBV7-6 to TRBJ2-5, with D possibly called TRBD1 or TRBD2 (5 bases each). Germline V gives CDR1 SGHVS, CDR2 FNYEAQ. CDR3 length: 19 residues. V gave up 1 base and J gave up 2 bases, with 23 bases separating them. DNA for the CDR3: TGTGCCAGCAGCTTAGATCCGAGTAGGGTGGGACGGATACAAGAGACCCAGTACTTC. Translation gives CASSLDPSRVGRIQETQYF.

There are many counts of this clonotype. The chain links TRBV11-2 to TRBJ2-2; a possible D gene is TRBD1 (6 bases). Trimming left V 5 bases short and J 5 bases short, with 12 bases between. Germline loops: CDR1 SGHAT, CDR2 FQNNGV. This CDR3 comprises 14 residues. CDR3 bases: TGTGCCAGCAGCGCAAAACAGGGAACCGGGGAGCTGTTTTTT. It encodes CASSAKQGTGELFF.

The chain is built from TRBV12-3 or TRBV12-4 and TRBJ2-7, with TRBD1 matching 12 bases. This CDR3 has 15 amino acids. V gave up 5 bases and J gave up 3 bases; unmatched junction bases: 5. CDR3 sequence: CASSGGQGAVYEQYF. Here the CDR3 DNA reads TGTGCCAGCAGTGGGGGACAGGGGGCAGTCTACGAGCAGTACTTC.

This clonotype was counted at least ten times. The CDR3 reads CASSLLLGQGRSGNTIYF. CDR3 coding DNA: TGTGCCAGCAGCTTACTCCTGGGACAGGGCAGGTCTGGAAACACCATATATTTT. The chain is built from TRBV11-1 and TRBJ1-3, with TRBD1 identical over 9 bases. J gave up 1 base and V 2 bases, and 9 bases lay outside the gene matches. The CDR3 length is 18 residues. The germline gives CDR1 SGHAT, CDR2 FQDESV (reference sequence). Combining the CDR3 with reference TRBV11-1 and TRBJ1-3 gives the whole variable domain EAEVAQSPRYKITEKSQAVAFWCDPISGHATLYWYRQILGQGPELLVQFQDESVVDDSQLPKDRFSAERLKGVDSTLKIQPAELGDSAMYLCASSLLLGQGRSGNTIYFGEGSWLTVV.

Only a few counts were recorded for this clonotype. The chain uses TRBV7-8 and TRBJ2-2, with TRBD1 matching 7 bases. V lost 3 bases to trimming and J lost 6 bases; unmatched junction nucleotides: 7. The germline V gene encodes CDR1 SGHVS and CDR2 FQNEAQ. The CDR3 consists of 15 residues. CDR3: CASSFETGWAGELFF. CDR3 coding DNA: TGTGCCAGCAGCTTCGAGACAGGGTGGGCCGGGGAGCTGTTTTTT.

This clonotype has at least ten counts. V is TRBV6-2 or TRBV6-3 and J is TRBJ2-7; D is undetermined. The CDR3 contains 12 residues. Between the trimmed V and J ends, which lost 2 bases and 3 bases, there was a span of 5 bases. Looked up from germline, CDR1 is MNHEY and CDR2 is SVGEGT. CDR3 amino acids: CASSYVGYEQYF. The CDR3 DNA reads TGTGCCAGCAGTTACGTCGGCTACGAGCAGTACTTC.

This clonotype was observed at least ten times. This chain joins TRBV29-1 and TRBJ2-5; TRBD1 or TRBD2 may be the D gene (5 bases each). Trimming removed 2 bases at V and 1 base at J, with 14 bases between. The CDR3 is 15 amino acids. The V gene's germline CDR1 is SQVTM and CDR2 ANQGSEA. The CDR3 coding sequence is TGCAGCGTTGAATTGGGGGTTGCGGTCCAAGAGACCCAGTACTTC. Protein product: CSVELGVAVQETQYF.

This clonotype was detected ten times or more. The rearrangement joins TRBV11-2 to TRBJ2-3; D is uncertain. CDR1 is SGHAT and CDR2 is FQNNGV in the germline V gene. The CDR3 covers 16 residues. Between the trimmed V and J ends, which lost 4 bases and 3 bases, there was a span of 17 bases. The CDR3 here is CASSSGVYGGTDTQYF. The DNA of the CDR3 is TGTGCCAGCAGCTCTGGGGTATACGGTGGGACAGATACGCAGTATTTT. Full variable domain (outside the CDR3, taken from reference TRBV11-2 and TRBJ2-3): EAGVAQSPRYKIIEKRQSVAFWCNPISGHATLYWYQQILGQGPKLLIQFQNNGVVDDSQLPKDRFSAERLKGVDSTLKIQPAKLEDSAVYLCASSSGVYGGTDTQYFGPGTRLTVL.

In DNA form, the CDR3 reads TGCAGTGCCAGTACAGGGGGGTCGGCCGGGGAGCTGTTTTTT. Its protein is CSASTGGSAGELFF. V is TRBV20-1 and J is TRBJ2-2; TRBD1 matches 8 bases. Looked up from germline, CDR1 is DFQATT and CDR2 is SNEGSKA (reference sequence). The V gene end was trimmed by 6 bases and the J gene end by 6 bases; junction bases not matched to a gene: 9. The CDR3 is 14 residues long.

The rearrangement uses TRBV5-5 and TRBJ2-7, with D possibly TRBD1 on 7 matching bases. Germline CDR1 and CDR2: SGHKS and YYEKEE (reference sequence). The CDR3 consists of 14 residues. Trimming took 7 bases from V and 2 from J, leaving 16 bases between them. This CDR3 is CASGRQGGTYEQYF. Written as DNA, the CDR3 is TGTGCCAGCGGCCGACAGGGAGGAACCTACGAGCAGTACTTC.

The chain carries TRBV6-6 and TRBJ1-1, with unresolved D. The CDR3 sequence is 13 residues long. V was trimmed by 2 bases and J by 4 bases, leaving 8 bases between them. Germline CDR1 is MNHNY and CDR2 is SVGAGI (reference sequence). This chain's CDR3 is CASSYTLGTEAFF. The CDR3 DNA is TGTGCCAGCAGTTACACCCTGGGCACTGAAGCTTTCTTT.

This clonotype was picked up a small number of times. This chain joins TRBV5-1 and TRBJ2-3; tentative D call: TRBD2 (5 bases). The CDR3 has 13 residues. Germline loops: CDR1 SGHRS, CDR2 YFSETQ. Trimming left V 4 bases short and J 6 bases short, with 12 bases between. The CDR3 protein is CASSKGDGDTQYF. CDR3 bases: TGCGCCAGCAGCAAGGGAGACGGGGATACGCAGTATTTT.

This clonotype showed up just a few times. The rearrangement uses TRBV15 and TRBJ1-6; unclear D gene. CDR1 is LNHNV, CDR2 YYDKDF, per germline (reference sequence). This CDR3 comprises 15 residues. V was cut by 0 bases and J by 5 bases, with 8 bases left in between. The CDR3 DNA reads TGTGCCACCAGCAGAGATCCGGGGAATAATTCACCCCTCCACTTT. Amino acids: CATSRDPGNNSPLHF. Full variable domain (remainder filled in from reference TRBV15 and TRBJ1-6): DAMVIQNPRYQVTQFGKPVTLSCSQTLNHNVMYWYQQKSSQAPKLLFHYYDKDFNNEADTPDNFQSRRPNTSFCFLDIRSPGLGDTAMYLCATSRDPGNNSPLHFGNGTRLTVT.

This clonotype was seen many times. The chain employs TRBV29-1 and TRBJ1-2, with D tentatively TRBD1 (6 bases). The CDR3 runs 13 residues. The V gene's germline CDR1 is SQVTM and CDR2 ANQGSEA. Trimming took 5 bases from V and 1 from J, leaving 11 bases between them. The CDR3 DNA is TGCAGCGTTTCCCAGGGGTTTAACTATGGCTACACCTTC. It yields the protein CSVSQGFNYGYTF. Full variable domain (outside the CDR3, taken from reference TRBV29-1 and TRBJ1-2): SAVISQKPSRDICQRGTSLTIQCQVDSQVTMMFWYRQQPGQSLTLIATANQGSEATYESGFVIDKFPISRPNLTFSTLTVSNMSPEDSSIYLCSVSQGFNYGYTFGSGTRLTVV.

This clonotype has just a few counts. The chain employs TRBV20-1 and TRBJ1-6; D gene unclear. V lost 0 bases to trimming and J lost 6 bases, with 6 bases between them. Germline assignment: CDR1 DFQATT and CDR2 SNEGSKA (reference sequence). The CDR3 runs to 13 residues. The CDR3 loop is CSARDPLNSPLHF. CDR3 coding DNA: TGCAGTGCTAGAGACCCCCTTAATTCACCCCTCCACTTT.

The chain recombines TRBV20-1 with TRBJ2-1, with TRBD2 matching 8 bases. V lost 1 base to trimming and J lost 3 bases; unmatched junction nucleotides: 11. Germline V lookup: CDR1 DFQATT, CDR2 SNEGSKA (reference sequence). CDR3 length: 17 amino acids. CDR3 amino acids: CSARVPKEAGVYNEQFF. The CDR3 bases are TGCAGTGCTAGAGTCCCCAAGGAAGCGGGGGTCTACAATGAGCAGTTCTTC.

This clonotype was counted only a few times. This sequence joins TRBV29-1 and TRBJ1-2, with 7 bases aligning to TRBD1. The CDR3 sequence is 12 residues long. The junction had 6 bases not matched to a gene; V was cut back by 3 bases and J by 8 bases. The V gene's germline CDR1 is SQVTM and CDR2 ANQGSEA. The CDR3 nucleotides read TGCAGCGTTGATAAAGGGGGCGGCGGCTACACCTTC. The encoded protein is CSVDKGGGGYTF.

This clonotype has a handful of counts. The J gene is TRBJ1-1, the V gene TRBV20-1; D unresolved. CDR1 and CDR2 from the germline V gene are DFQATT and SNEGSKA (reference sequence). The CDR3 spans 14 residues. V lost 2 bases and J 4 bases, leaving 14 bases between the germline ends. As DNA, the CDR3 is TGCAGTGCTAGATCCCCAGTAGGCGGCACTGAAGCTTTCTTT. The encoded protein is CSARSPVGGTEAFF.

V is TRBV7-6 and J is TRBJ1-6; D remains unclear. The length of the CDR3 is 13 residues. Trimming removed 5 bases at V and 3 bases at J, with 5 bases between. Germline assignment: CDR1 SGHVS and CDR2 FNYEAQ. CDR3 sequence: CASSPSYNSPLHF. For the CDR3, the DNA is TGTGCCAGCAGCCCTAGCTATAATTCACCCCTCCACTTT. The complete variable domain, with remaining parts taken from reference TRBV7-6 and TRBJ1-6, reads GAGVSQSPRYKVTKRGQDVALRCDPISGHVSLYWYRQALGQGPEFLTYFNYEAQQDKSGLPNDRFSAERPEGSISTLTIQRTEQRDSAMYRCASSPSYNSPLHFGNGTRLTVT.

This clonotype turned up a few times. This chain connects TRBV28 to TRBJ1-2; 11 bases are shared with TRBD1. Germline V gene lookup returns CDR1 MDHEN and CDR2 SYDVKM. V was pared by 6 bases and J by 1 base, with 10 bases of the junction left unmatched. The CDR3 contains 17 residues. CDR3 amino acids: CASRKSPGQGGNYGYTF. The CDR3 DNA sequence: TGTGCCAGCAGAAAAAGTCCGGGACAGGGGGGTAACTATGGCTACACCTTC.

V is TRBV18 and J is TRBJ2-1, with a possible D match to TRBD1 (5 bases). V was trimmed by 2 bases and J by 12 bases, leaving 23 bases between them. The germline V gene has CDR1 KGHSH and CDR2 LQKENI. The CDR3 extends over 16 amino acids. Written as DNA, the CDR3 is TGTGCCAGCTCACCAGCTTGGCAGGGTGAAGGCAAGGGGCAGTTCTTC. Translating gives CASSPAWQGEGKGQFF.

This clonotype has only a few counts. This sequence joins TRBV3-1 and TRBJ1-1, with TRBD1 as a possible D gene (6 bases). Trimming left V 0 bases short and J 0 bases short, with 14 bases between. The CDR3 consists of 17 residues. Germline values: CDR1 LGHDT, CDR2 YNNKEL (reference sequence). CDR3 in DNA: TGTGCCAGCAGCCAAGATAGGGGGGCCCCCATGAACACTGAAGCTTTCTTT. Encoded protein: CASSQDRGAPMNTEAFF.

A few counts support this clonotype. The chain combines TRBV12-3 or TRBV12-4 with TRBJ2-7, with 14 positions matching TRBD2. CDR3 size: 16 residues. The J segment lost 2 bases and the V segment lost 4 bases, leaving 4 bases of the junction unmatched. The CDR3 spells CASSSTSGRGTYEQYF. As DNA, the CDR3 is TGTGCCAGCAGTTCGACTAGCGGGAGGGGAACCTACGAGCAGTACTTC.

As to this clonotype: This may come from a read error, since a much larger clone is one base off. The chain recombines TRBV5-1 with TRBJ1-1; D unresolved. CDR3 length: 16 amino acids. V lost 1 base and J 0 bases, leaving 13 bases between the germline ends. Germline CDR1 SGHRS, CDR2 YFSETQ. The chain's CDR3 is CASSLQSEAMNTEAFF. CDR3 bases: TGCGCCAGCAGCTTGCAATCGGAGGCGATGAACACTGAAGCTTTCTTT. Filled out from reference TRBV5-1 and TRBJ1-1, the complete variable domain reads KAGVTQTPRYLIKTRGQQVTLSCSPISGHRSVSWYQQTPGQGLQFLFEYFSETQRNKGNFPGRFSGRQFSNSRSEMNVSTLELGDSALYLCASSLQSEAMNTEAFFGQGTRLTVV.

This clonotype has at least ten counts. The CDR3 reads CASRLGQFTDTQYF. The CDR3 DNA sequence: TGTGCCAGCAGACTGGGACAGTTCACAGATACGCAGTATTTT. J is TRBJ2-3 and V is TRBV12-3 or TRBV12-4; 7 bases line up with TRBD1. This CDR3 has 14 amino acids. J lost 2 bases, V lost 6 bases, and 5 bases had no gene match.